The 30 T cell receptor beta chains given below trace back to one sample, sequenced in a study of T cell changes during pregnancy in multiple sclerosis. Sequencing used immunoSEQ multiplex PCR; TCRdb keeps in-frame clones, though not all of them. Among approximately 17,000 clones, around four fifths were seen once, and the ten largest hold over 8%. The starting material was CD8+ T cells from peripheral blood mononuclear cells, obtained in the second trimester of pregnancy. The receptor source for this set is a female donor in good health, enrolled as a control in a pregnancy study.

This chain connects TRBV4-3 to TRBJ2-7; possibly TRBD1 for D (6 bases). V lost 0 bases to trimming and J lost 6 bases, with 18 bases between them. Germline loops: CDR1 LGHNA, CDR2 YSLEER. This CDR3 spans 16 amino acids. DNA for the CDR3: TGCGCCAGCAGCCAAGATAGGTACAGGGAAAGGGGCGAGCAGTACTTC. It codes for CASSQDRYRERGEQYF.

The V gene is TRBV28, the J gene TRBJ1-5, with TRBD1 as a possible D gene (5 bases). This CDR3 region has 14 residues. Germline values: CDR1 MDHEN, CDR2 SYDVKM. V lost 7 bases and J 7 bases, leaving 17 bases between the germline ends. The CDR3 region is CASNQGGLNQPQHF. CDR3 DNA sequence: TGTGCCAGCAACCAGGGAGGGCTCAACCAGCCCCAGCATTTT.

This clone was picked up one time. V and J are TRBV5-1 and TRBJ2-7; possibly TRBD1 for D (6 bases). Germline loops: CDR1 SGHRS, CDR2 YFSETQ. V was clipped by 5 bases and J by 4 bases, with 13 bases between them. This CDR3 is 13 amino acids long. The CDR3, as DNA: TGCGCCAGCAGGGGGGCCCCTGGGTACGAGCAGTACTTC. This encodes CASRGAPGYEQYF.

The rearrangement uses TRBV7-2 and TRBJ2-7, with TRBD2 matching 8 bases. Trimming took 5 bases from V and 2 from J; bases not matched to a gene: 8. CDR3 size: 15 residues. Germline CDR1 reads SGHTA; CDR2 reads FQGNSA. The CDR3 bases are TGTGCCAGCAGCCACCCGGGGGGGGCTCCCTACGAGCAGTACTTC. Translating it yields CASSHPGGAPYEQYF.

CDR3 bases: TGCGCCAGCAGCCAAGATACAGCCGGGGCAGATACGCAGTATTTT. Translating it yields CASSQDTAGADTQYF. This rearrangement joins TRBV4-3 to TRBJ2-3; possible D gene TRBD2, 5 bases. The length of the CDR3 is 15 residues. Trimming left V 0 bases short and J 4 bases short, with 11 bases between. CDR1 LGHNA and CDR2 YSLEER come from the germline V gene.

V gene TRBV6-4 combines with J gene TRBJ1-5, with unresolved D. Germline assignment: CDR1 MRHNA and CDR2 SNTAGT. The length of the CDR3 is 15 residues. Trimming pared 0 bases from V and 4 bases from J, leaving 10 bases between. DNA of the CDR3: TGTGCCAGCAGTGACTCGGCCGAACCTAATCAGCCCCAGCATTTT. It is translated as CASSDSAEPNQPQHF.

This clone qualifies as medium-sized. The chain joins TRBV27 to TRBJ1-1; D is unresolved. Germline V CDR1 and CDR2: MNHEY, SMNVEV (reference sequence). V was trimmed by 4 bases and J by 7 bases, leaving 13 bases between them. The CDR3 runs 13 residues. The CDR3 region is CASSSFPNGEAFF. The DNA of the CDR3 is TGTGCCAGCAGTTCATTCCCGAACGGTGAAGCTTTCTTT.

Concerning this clone itself: Compared with germline, one end of the junction differs, possibly owing to a read error. The chain employs TRBV27 and TRBJ2-5, with TRBD1 matching over 8 bases. Germline loops: CDR1 MNHEY, CDR2 SMNVEV (reference sequence). CDR3 length: 14 amino acids. CDR3: CASSLSTGDETQYF. The CDR3 bases are TGTGCCAGCAGTCTATCGACAGGGGATGAGACCCAGTACTTC.

CDR3 protein: CASSLAIADTQYF. In DNA, the CDR3 is TGTGCCAGCAGCTTGGCTATCGCAGATACGCAGTATTTT. The chain links TRBV5-4 to TRBJ2-3; D gene uncertain. The CDR3 consists of 13 residues. CDR1 and CDR2 (germline): SGHNT, YYREEE (reference sequence). With 0 bases removed from V and 4 bases from J, the gap between germline ends came to 6 bases.

V is TRBV19 and J is TRBJ1-1, with D perhaps TRBD1 (6 bases). Trimming cost V 9 bases and J 2 bases, with 16 bases left between them. CDR3 length: 14 amino acids. Germline CDR1 is LNHDA and CDR2 is SQIVND (reference sequence). This CDR3 reads CASLPGHGNTEAFF. In DNA, the CDR3 is TGTGCCAGCCTTCCGGGACACGGAAACACTGAAGCTTTCTTT.

The gene calls are TRBV27 and TRBJ1-1; D perhaps matches TRBD1 (6 bases). CDR1 is MNHEY, CDR2 SMNVEV, per germline (reference sequence). V was clipped by 8 bases and J by 2 bases, with 15 bases between them. The CDR3 spans 14 residues. DNA for the CDR3: TGTGCCAGCCGACAGAGGGGGGGAAACACTGAAGCTTTCTTT. It yields the protein CASRQRGGNTEAFF.

This clone was counted once. The V and J genes are TRBV4-1 and TRBJ2-1, with D possibly being TRBD1 (6 bases). Trimming took off 3 bases at V and 10 bases at J, with 16 bases between the two ends. Germline assignment: CDR1 MGHRA and CDR2 YSYEKL. The CDR3 sequence is 14 residues long. CDR3 loop: CASSHRDTQQEQFF. The CDR3 DNA follows: TGCGCCAGCAGCCATAGGGACACCCAGCAGGAGCAGTTCTTC.

This chain connects TRBV19 to TRBJ1-2; D not resolved. With 6 bases removed from V and 4 bases from J, the gap between germline ends came to 12 bases. Germline CDR1 LNHDA, CDR2 SQIVND (reference sequence). The CDR3 runs to 13 residues. The CDR3 protein is CASRMDGIYGYTF. CDR3 DNA: TGTGCCAGTAGGATGGACGGGATCTATGGCTACACCTTC.

The V and J genes are TRBV27 and TRBJ2-7; 9 bases fit TRBD1. Germline loops: CDR1 MNHEY, CDR2 SMNVEV (reference sequence). CDR3 length equals 16 residues. J lost 8 bases, V lost 0 bases, and 11 bases had no gene match. DNA of the CDR3: TGTGCCAGCAGTTTATCCCCGGGACAGGGCCCCTGGCAGCAGTACTTC. Protein product: CASSLSPGQGPWQQYF.

The rearrangement joins TRBV25-1 to TRBJ2-7; 7 bases match TRBD1. V was clipped by 1 base and J by 2 bases; unmatched bases: 2. Per germline, CDR1 MGHDK and CDR2 SYGVNS. CDR3 size: 14 residues. CDR3 region: CASSELGTAYEQYF. The CDR3 nucleotides read TGTGCCAGCAGTGAATTAGGGACAGCCTACGAGCAGTACTTC.

This rearrangement joins TRBV10-3 to TRBJ2-5, with 12 bases identical to TRBD2. The junction had 6 bases not matched to a gene; V was cut back by 6 bases and J by 1 base. CDR1 ENHRY and CDR2 SYGVKD come from the germline V gene. CDR3 length: 16 amino acids. CDR3 bases: TGTGCCATCAGCACACCGGGACTAGCGGGCCAAGAGACCCAGTACTTC. It encodes CAISTPGLAGQETQYF.

V and J are TRBV7-9 and TRBJ1-6, with D possibly being TRBD1 (6 bases). The germline gives CDR1 SEHNR, CDR2 FQNEAQ (reference sequence). Trimming left V 4 bases short and J 11 bases short, with 12 bases between. CDR3 length: 13 residues. DNA of the CDR3: TGTGCCAGCAGCTCGGGGGGGACACCACCCCTCCACTTT. This gives the protein CASSSGGTPPLHF.

This clone has a single count. The gene calls are TRBV27 and TRBJ1-5; 7 bases align to TRBD1. V lost 5 bases, J lost 6 bases, and 7 bases stayed unmatched. From germline, CDR1 is MNHEY and CDR2 SMNVEV (reference sequence). The CDR3 runs 14 residues. CDR3 region: CASSPQGVGQPQHF. In DNA form, the CDR3 reads TGTGCCAGCAGTCCCCAGGGGGTTGGTCAGCCCCAGCATTTT.

The V call is TRBV7-2, the J call TRBJ2-4; a possible D gene is TRBD2 (5 bases). This CDR3 is 15 amino acids long. Trimming stripped 2 bases from V and 3 bases from J, with 11 bases between. Germline V gene lookup returns CDR1 SGHTA and CDR2 FQGNSA. This CDR3 reads CASSLIERDKNIQYF. In nucleotides, the CDR3 is TGTGCCAGCAGCTTAATCGAGAGGGACAAAAACATTCAGTACTTC.

The V gene is TRBV19, the J gene TRBJ2-7; 7 bases map to TRBD2. The CDR3 consists of 17 residues. Germline values: CDR1 LNHDA, CDR2 SQIVND (reference sequence). V lost 11 bases to trimming and J lost 2 bases; unmatched junction nucleotides: 21. Written as DNA, the CDR3 is TGTGCCCGAAGACCGAAAGCCGGCGGGGGAATGACCTACGAGCAGTACTTC. This translates into CARRPKAGGGMTYEQYF.

The CDR3 DNA reads TGTGCCAGCAGCCCCAGTGTGGCCAAAAACATTCAGTACTTC. This gives the protein CASSPSVAKNIQYF. This chain connects TRBV7-6 to TRBJ2-4; D is undetermined. This CDR3 has 14 residues. Germline CDR1 is SGHVS and CDR2 is FNYEAQ. V was trimmed by 5 bases and J by 1 base, leaving 9 bases between them.

This clone was found once. The rearrangement uses TRBV28 and TRBJ1-1; D gene uncertain. CDR1 is MDHEN, CDR2 SYDVKM, per germline. V lost 7 bases and J 5 bases, leaving 11 bases between the germline ends. The CDR3 loop spans 12 amino acids. The CDR3 DNA is TGTGCCAGCATCCGCGGCTCAACTGAAGCTTTCTTT. It translates to CASIRGSTEAFF.

CDR3 protein: CASSQGMRDYNEQFF. The CDR3 DNA reads TGCGCCAGCAGCCAAGGGATGAGGGATTACAATGAGCAGTTCTTC. V and J are TRBV4-3 and TRBJ2-1; a possible D gene is TRBD2 (5 bases). V was pared by 1 base and J by 4 bases, with 11 bases between. The CDR3 has 15 residues. Looked up from germline, CDR1 is LGHNA and CDR2 is YSLEER.

The chain is built from TRBV7-9 and TRBJ2-2; 8 positions agree with TRBD1. The germline gives CDR1 SEHNR, CDR2 FQNEAQ (reference sequence). The CDR3 is made up of 16 amino acids. Trimming removed 4 bases from V and 8 bases from J; junction bases left unmatched: 12. The CDR3 here is CASSSSGTGPQGELFF. DNA of the CDR3: TGTGCCAGCAGCTCCTCCGGGACAGGACCCCAAGGGGAGCTGTTTTTT. The variable domain in full, completed from reference TRBV7-9 and TRBJ2-2, reads DTGVSQNPRHKITKRGQNVTFRCDPISEHNRLYWYRQTLGQGPEFLTYFQNEAQLEKSRLLSDRFSAERPKGSFSTLEIQRTEQGDSAMYLCASSSSGTGPQGELFFGEGSRLTVL.

The gene calls are TRBV27 and TRBJ1-1, with D maybe TRBD1 (5 bases). There are 12 residues in the CDR3. CDR1 is MNHEY and CDR2 is SMNVEV in the germline V gene (reference sequence). V was trimmed by 10 bases and J by 6 bases, leaving 15 bases between them. Here the CDR3 reads CATKAGGPEAFF. CDR3 in DNA: TGTGCCACCAAGGCGGGGGGTCCTGAAGCTTTCTTT.

The chain joins TRBV6-7 to TRBJ1-1, with unresolved D. TRBV6-7 is designated an ORF whose function remains uncertain. The germline V and J ends were trimmed by 9 bases and 8 bases, with 10 bases remaining between them. The CDR3 contains 10 residues. CDR3 sequence reads: CARMGGEAFF. The CDR3 DNA reads as TGTGCCAGGATGGGAGGAGAAGCTTTCTTT.

V is TRBV4-2 and J is TRBJ2-3; D ambiguous. This CDR3 has 18 residues. V shed 0 bases and J shed 2 bases, with 18 bases lying between them. Per germline, CDR1 LGHNA and CDR2 YNFKEQ. CDR3 bases: TGTGCCAGCAGCCAAGACCCCGCCTACGGCGGTATCACAGATACGCAGTATTTT. It translates to CASSQDPAYGGITDTQYF.

The chain is built from TRBV9 and TRBJ2-5, with D possibly TRBD2 on 6 matching bases. V was pared by 3 bases and J by 2 bases, with 17 bases between. CDR1 is SGDLS and CDR2 is YYNGEE in the germline V gene. The CDR3 length is 16 residues. CDR3 region: CASSADTGGGQETQYF. CDR3 nucleotide sequence: TGTGCCAGCAGCGCGGATACCGGTGGGGGGCAAGAGACCCAGTACTTC.

This clone showed up just a few times. The chain joins TRBV2 to TRBJ2-5, with D possibly TRBD1 on 6 matching bases. V was trimmed by 5 bases and J by 1 base, leaving 8 bases between them. CDR3 length: 13 amino acids. Germline CDR1 and CDR2: SNHLY and FYNNEI. CDR3 nucleotide sequence: TGTGCCAGCAGTACAGGGTTCCAAGAGACCCAGTACTTC. Protein sequence: CASSTGFQETQYF.

The chain has TRBV4-3 and TRBJ1-4; D might be TRBD1 (5 bases). The V end was cut by 1 base, the J end by 4 bases, with 10 bases between. CDR3 length: 15 amino acids. In germline, CDR1 is LGHNA, CDR2 YSLEER. The CDR3 DNA sequence: TGCGCCAGCAGCCAAGTTGGACACCTTAATGAAAAACTGTTTTTT. Translation gives CASSQVGHLNEKLFF.